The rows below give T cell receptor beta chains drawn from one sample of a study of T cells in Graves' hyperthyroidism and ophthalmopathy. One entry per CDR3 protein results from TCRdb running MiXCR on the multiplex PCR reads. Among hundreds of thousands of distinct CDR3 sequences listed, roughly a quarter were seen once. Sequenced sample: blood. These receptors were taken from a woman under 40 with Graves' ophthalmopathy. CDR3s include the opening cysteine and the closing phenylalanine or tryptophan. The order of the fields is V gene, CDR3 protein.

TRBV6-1,CASRPPGDLPGANVLTF
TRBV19,CATYHRGGNTEAFF
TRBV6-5,CASSSHRRQGNTIYF
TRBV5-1,CASTSTGTAGDTIYF
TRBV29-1,CSVEPRIQETQYF
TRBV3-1,CASSQEVGGGLRIGELFF
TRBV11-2,CASSFGSLAGGETQYF
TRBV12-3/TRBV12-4,CASSYGTGNTEAFF
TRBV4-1,CASSRRSTGGENIQYF
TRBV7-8,CASSERGDRGCGYTF
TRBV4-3,CASSQGTGGRTEAFF
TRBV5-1,CASSLAVRGYEQYF
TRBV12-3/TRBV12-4,CASSLPGAQPQHF
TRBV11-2,CASSFSSGSDEQYF
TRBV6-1,CVSRDTEAFF
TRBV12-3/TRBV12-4,CASSPDSYYGYTF
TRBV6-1,CASSDDKRGEKLFF
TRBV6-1,CASRPGRVNTEAFF
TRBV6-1,CASSEARQGAYGYTF
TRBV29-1,CSVLQALGGYTF
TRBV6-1,CASTFGQKETQYF